The sequence of this T cell receptor beta chain was determined in a study of cytomegalovirus exposure and HLA in healthy donors. Study-wide findings and caveats: V segments that were indistinguishable, TRBV6-2 and TRBV6-3 among them, were omitted from analysis.

The length of the CDR3 is 13 residues. Losses at the gene ends were 6 bases for V and 9 bases for J; bases not matched to a gene: 8. A note on this clone: Its antigen is unidentified.

Primers: 60 Vbeta forward and 13 Jbeta reverse. Here immunoSEQ multiplex PCR was the method, and the copy in TCRdb shows in-frame clones only, minus some. In the table there are about 93,000 clones, over 75% of which are singletons. V usage is TRBV23-1 and J usage is TRBJ2-1, with 7 bases aligning to TRBD1. TRBV23-1 is annotated as an ORF whose role is uncertain. The sequenced material came from PBMCs. This receptor was identified in a boy between 10 and 17 years old in good health and CMV-seronegative. Here the CDR3 reads CASSQEGAGEQFF. The CDR3, as DNA: TGCGCCAGCAGCCAAGAGGGGGCAGGTGAGCAGTTCTTC.